The following is a T cell receptor beta chain sequence with its context. What it binds is not known. The CDR3 end shows no conserved phenylalanine or tryptophan, and so a read error is likely. This CDR3 has 16 residues. The sample originates from a study of blood T cells in healthy people across ages. Study-wide results and limits: A roughly linear age-dependent decrease characterized TCR beta diversity per million T cells.

Alongside a J-beta primer mix, a sample-barcoded 5' primer served in a second PCR lasting 7 to 11 cycles. One entry per CDR3 protein results from TCRdb running MiXCR on the 5' RACE reads. The sample lists roughly 2 million distinct CDR3 sequences; roughly 50% were seen once. The sequenced sample was blood. The chain recombines TRBV12-3 or TRBV12-4 with TRBJ2-7, with D perhaps matching TRBD1 (5 bases). The better agreement between TRBJ2-5 and the DNA end casts doubt on the J call. This TCR derives from a woman aged 40 to 50 in good health. The CDR3 sequence: CASSHSAGKKRETQYS. In DNA form, the CDR3 reads TGTGCCAGCAGTCATTCGGCAGGGAAAAAGAGGGAGACCCAGTACTCC.